Listed below are T cell receptor beta chains from one sample, sequenced in a study of response to subunit inactivated influenza vaccine. One entry per CDR3 protein, called by TCRdb with MiXCR from the RT-PCR reads. The sample records 550,000 to 650,000 distinct CDR3 sequences, roughly 10% being singletons. The sample consisted of PBMCs from blood, taken on the day of vaccination. The receptors shown here come from a man between 45 and 60 years old who received an inactivated influenza vaccine. Both conserved end residues are part of each CDR3. The D gene is left open where the match is weak. Rows give clone size only sometimes, using once, few, many, or a class for an expanded clone.

TRBJ2-2 TRBV11-2 NA NA TGTGCCAGCAGCCAACAGGAGACCGTAACCGGGGAGCTGTGTTTT CASSQQETVTGELCF
TRBJ2-7 TRBV7-2 NA NA TGTGCCAGCAGCTTATTCGGCGGAACAGGGATCTACGAGCAGTACTTC CASSLFGGTGIYEQYF
TRBJ1-4 TRBV4-3 NA few TGCGCCAGCAGCCAAGGGATACAGGGTGAGGAAGAAAAACTGTTTTTT CASSQGIQGEEEKLFF
TRBJ2-5 TRBV10-3 NA NA TGTGCCATCAGTGAGTCGGCCGCCAGGACCCTGTACTTC CAISESAARTLYF
TRBJ2-1 TRBV4-1 TRBD2 many TGCGCCAGCAGCCACCCAACTTGGGGGGGGGCCTACAATGAGCAGTTCTTC CASSHPTWGGAYNEQFF
TRBJ2-1 TRBV7-9 NA few TGTGCCAGCAAAGACCGGGGACCGGAAAATGAGCAGTTCTTC CASKDRGPENEQFF
TRBJ1-5 TRBV6-5 NA many TGTGCCAGCAGTTACGGTGGGTATCAGCCCCAGCATTTT CASSYGGYQPQHF
TRBJ1-2 TRBV5-5 NA NA TGTGCCAGCAGCTTGGACCTCTGGACTGGCTACACCTTC CASSLDLWTGYTF
TRBJ2-2 TRBV5-1 NA NA TGCGCCAGCAGAGACGCAGTCACACCGGGGGAGCTGTTTTTT CASRDAVTPGELFF
TRBJ2-3 TRBV7-8 NA NA TGTGCCAGCAGGCGGGACGGGACTCTACATGGGGATACGCAGTATTTT CASRRDGTLHGDTQYF
TRBJ2-3 TRBV7-8 NA few TGTGCCAGCAGCTTCGCGGGCTGGAATACGCAGTATTTT CASSFAGWNTQYF
TRBJ2-3 TRBV29-1 TRBD2 NA TGCAGCGTTCTCGGGAGGGTCGTGGTAGATACGCAGTATTTT CSVLGRVVVDTQYF
TRBJ2-1 TRBV20-1 TRBD2 NA TGCAGTGCTAGAGATAGTAGCGGGGGGAGCTCCTACAATGAGCAGTTCTTC CSARDSSGGSSYNEQFF
TRBJ1-2 TRBV27 NA few TGTGCCAGCAGAAGGGGGTTGGATGGCTACACCTTC CASRRGLDGYTF
TRBJ1-4 TRBV7-8 TRBD1 NA TGTGCCAGCAGCCAGAGGGACAGGGCGGGCGAAAAACTGTTTTTT CASSQRDRAGEKLFF
TRBJ2-7 TRBV3-1 NA many TGTGCCAGCAGCTACCAGGGATTCTACGAGCAGTACTTC CASSYQGFYEQYF
TRBJ2-1 TRBV19 TRBD2 many TGTGCTTCGAGACTAGCGGGAGGGCCTCGTGAGCAGTTCTTC CASRLAGGPREQFF
TRBJ2-2 TRBV11-2 TRBD2 NA TGTGCCAGCAGCTTACTCGGGCTAGCGGGGGGGCGCACCGGGGAGCTGTTTTTT CASSLLGLAGGRTGELFF
TRBJ2-3 TRBV9 TRBD2 few TGTGCCAGCAGCCCCGGGACTAGCGGGGGTGAAGATACGCAGTATTTT CASSPGTSGGEDTQYF
TRBJ2-5 TRBV20-1 TRBD2 many TGCAGTGCTAGGCCGGGACTAGCGGGAGGGCCGAGAGGGACCCAGTACTTC CSARPGLAGGPRGTQYF
TRBJ1-1 TRBV29-1 TRBD1 NA TGCAGCGCCGTCGACAGGGTTACTGAAGCTTTCTTT CSAVDRVTEAFF
TRBJ2-7 TRBV6-2/TRBV6-3 TRBD2 NA TGTGCCAGCAGTTACTCGCCTAGCGGGGTTTTTTCCTACGAGCAGTACTTC CASSYSPSGVFSYEQYF
TRBJ1-5 TRBV19 NA few TGTGCCAGTAGTATAGATTCGAGGCAGCCCCAGCATTTT CASSIDSRQPQHF
TRBJ2-1 TRBV7-9 NA NA TGTGCCAGCAGCCCCCCTCTCGCTACGCCGGGGGATGAGCAGTTCTTC CASSPPLATPGDEQFF
TRBJ2-7 TRBV20-1 TRBD2 NA TGCAGTGCTCCTCTAGCGGGCGTCTCCTACGAGCAGTACTTC CSAPLAGVSYEQYF
TRBJ2-7 TRBV4-1 NA NA TGCGCCAGCAGCCAAGATTGGGGGACTGAATACGAGCAGTACTTC CASSQDWGTEYEQYF
TRBJ2-7 TRBV21-1 NA few TGTGCCAGCAGCAAAGAAGGGGTGTACGAGCAGTACTTC CASSKEGVYEQYF
TRBJ2-1 TRBV20-1 NA many TGCAGTGCTAGAGTACCTAATGAGCAGTTCTTC CSARVPNEQFF
TRBJ2-5 TRBV30 NA few TGTGCCTGGTCAGGGGAGAACGAAGAGACCCAGTACTTC CAWSGENEETQYF
TRBJ2-1 TRBV29-1 NA many TGCAGCGTGCTACTACGCGAGCAGTTCTTC CSVLLREQFF
TRBJ1-2 TRBV18 NA NA TGTGCCAGCTCAGGACTTACGGGTACCGATGGCTACACCTTC CASSGLTGTDGYTF
TRBJ2-3 TRBV12-3/TRBV12-4 TRBD1 many TGTGCCAGCAGAGATCCCGGACAGGGTTCAGATACGCAGTATTTT CASRDPGQGSDTQYF
TRBJ2-5 TRBV7-2 NA few TGTGCCAGCAGCTTTTCGGGGGCAGAGACCCAGTACTTC CASSFSGAETQYF
TRBJ2-3 TRBV12-3/TRBV12-4 NA NA TGTGCCAGCAGCCGCTCGGACCTGGGAGGAGATACGCAGTATTTT CASSRSDLGGDTQYF
TRBJ2-5 TRBV29-1 NA few TGCAGCGTTGAAGATCGACTACAAGAGACCCAGTACTTC CSVEDRLQETQYF
TRBJ2-1 TRBV20-1 TRBD2 NA TGCTGTGCTAGAGTCTGGCTAGCGGGAGGCCATACCTACAATGAGCAGTTCTTC CCARVWLAGGHTYNEQFF
TRBJ2-3 TRBV20-1 TRBD2 NA TGCAGTGCCGCCGGGGGGAGTGGGGTTAGTGGCACAGATACGCAGTATTTT CSAAGGSGVSGTDTQYF
TRBJ1-6 TRBV5-1 NA many TGCGCCAGCAGTTTGGGTACCAATTCACCCCTCCACTTT CASSLGTNSPLHF
TRBJ2-1 TRBV6-1 TRBD2 few TGTGCCAGCAGTGCCCCGGGACTAGCCGCCAATGAGCAGTTCTTC CASSAPGLAANEQFF
TRBJ2-5 TRBV7-2 TRBD2 few TGTGCCAGCAGCCCCCTAGCGGGGGGGCTCTTACAGTACTTC CASSPLAGGLLQYF
TRBJ2-1 TRBV27 NA NA TGTGCCAGCAGACGATCAGGGTCCCCCTACAATGAGCAGTTCTTC CASRRSGSPYNEQFF
TRBJ2-1 TRBV2 TRBD1 NA TGTGCCAGCAGACCTGGGACAGGGGTTGCCTACAATGAGCAGTTCTTC CASRPGTGVAYNEQFF
TRBJ2-5 TRBV15 NA many TGTGCCACCAGCGGACAGCTTCATGAACAAGAGACCCAGTACTTC CATSGQLHEQETQYF
TRBJ2-2 TRBV5-5 TRBD1 NA TGTGCCAGCAGCCCCGGACAGGGGCCCGGGGAGCTGTTTTTT CASSPGQGPGELFF
TRBJ2-7 TRBV4-2 TRBD1 few TGTGCCAGCAGCCCGGGGACAGGGGGTCCCGCTGAGCAGTACTTC CASSPGTGGPAEQYF
TRBJ1-2 TRBV29-1 NA few TGCAGCGTTGAGGGGCCAGCTAACTATGGCTACACCTTC CSVEGPANYGYTF
TRBJ2-5 TRBV12-3/TRBV12-4 TRBD2 many TGTGCCAGCAGTCGACTAGCGGGGGGGCTCTGGGAGACCCAGTACTTC CASSRLAGGLWETQYF
TRBJ2-7 TRBV5-6 TRBD2 NA TGTGCCAGCAGCCGGATATCGGGAGGCTACGAGCAGTACTTC CASSRISGGYEQYF
TRBJ1-4 TRBV5-1 NA few TGCGCCAGCAGCTTGGGACGCGGAGGTAATGAAAAACTGTTTTTT CASSLGRGGNEKLFF
TRBJ2-7 TRBV6-6 NA once TGTGCCAGCAGCAACCAACCCTACGAGCAGTACTTC CASSNQPYEQYF
TRBJ2-3 TRBV3-1 NA NA TGTGCCAGCAGCCCGACCCTGCCAGATACGCAGTATTTT CASSPTLPDTQYF
TRBJ2-3 TRBV6-1 TRBD2 many TGTGCCAGCAGGCTAGCGGGGAGCACAGATACGCAGTATTTT CASRLAGSTDTQYF
TRBJ2-7 TRBV7-6 NA few TGTGCCAGCAGCCGACTGGGCTACGAGCAGTACTTC CASSRLGYEQYF
TRBJ2-5 TRBV20-1 TRBD1 few TGCAGTGCTAGCGGCCGACAGGGCTTACAAGAGACCCAGTACTTC CSASGRQGLQETQYF
TRBJ1-2 TRBV3-1 NA NA TGTGCCAGCAGCCAAGTTCAGCAGGATGGCTACACCTTC CASSQVQQDGYTF
TRBJ2-1 TRBV6-1 TRBD2 few TGTGCCAGCAGACTACTAGCGGGGGCATACAATGAGCAGTTCTTC CASRLLAGAYNEQFF
TRBJ2-5 TRBV7-2 NA many TGTGCCAGCAGTCCGCTGGTGGCCGCCCCAAAAGAGACCCAGTACTTC CASSPLVAAPKETQYF
TRBJ1-4 TRBV12-3/TRBV12-4 NA NA TGTGCCAGCAGTTCAGAAACTAATGAAAAACTGTTTTTT CASSSETNEKLFF